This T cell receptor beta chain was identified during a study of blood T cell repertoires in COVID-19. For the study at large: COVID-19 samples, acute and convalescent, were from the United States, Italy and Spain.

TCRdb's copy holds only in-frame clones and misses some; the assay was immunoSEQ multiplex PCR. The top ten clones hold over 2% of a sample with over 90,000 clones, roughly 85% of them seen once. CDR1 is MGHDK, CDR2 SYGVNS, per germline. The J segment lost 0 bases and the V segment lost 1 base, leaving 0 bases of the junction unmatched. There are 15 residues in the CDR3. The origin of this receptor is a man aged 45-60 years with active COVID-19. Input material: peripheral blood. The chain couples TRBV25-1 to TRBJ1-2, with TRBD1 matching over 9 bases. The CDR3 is CASSEWTGANYGYTF. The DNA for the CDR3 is TGTGCCAGCAGTGAATGGACAGGGGCTAACTATGGCTACACCTTC.